This T cell receptor (beta chain) was identified in a study of blood T cells in healthy people across ages. Regarding the study as a whole: TCR beta diversity, measured per million T cells, fell in a roughly linear way with age.

This clonotype has only a few counts. Its antigen is currently unknown. The CDR3 spans 18 residues. Germline V gives CDR1 MNHEY, CDR2 SVGAGI. V dropped 0 bases and J dropped 0; count of bases not matched to a gene: 7. With a J-beta primer mix and a sample-barcoded 5' primer, a second PCR ran about 7 to 12 cycles. Every cDNA was tagged by a template-switch adaptor with 12 random nucleotides. TCRdb fed the 5' RACE reads into MiXCR, producing one record per CDR3 protein. Of about 1,500,000 distinct CDR3 sequences in the sample, 28% are singletons; the top ten hold about 7.7%. The sequence came from a young woman in good health. This chain links TRBV6-5 with TRBJ2-1, with 8 bases aligning to TRBD2. The material sequenced was blood. CDR3 protein: CASSYSIGGASSYNEQFF. For the CDR3, the DNA is TGTGCCAGCAGTTACTCGATCGGGGGGGCTAGCTCCTACAATGAGCAGTTCTTC.